This entry describes one TCR beta chain. The source of the sample is a study of blood T cell repertoires in COVID-19. The CDR3 consists of 13 residues. The V segment lost 6 bases and the J segment 7 bases; nucleotides outside the gene matches: 9. Germline V CDR1 and CDR2: SQVTM, ANQGSEA. Participants reported their clinical history, and cohort assignment relied on those reports. Libraries were prepared by immunoSEQ multiplex PCR; TCRdb keeps only in-frame clonotypes and omits some of them. In the table there are 250,000 to 300,000 clones, roughly nine tenths of which are singletons. This TCR was recovered from a woman between 35 and 50 years old who had recovered from COVID-19. Sequenced material: PBMCs or T cells enriched from blood (not recorded which). V gene TRBV29-1 combines with J gene TRBJ1-2; 9 bases are a match to TRBD1. As DNA, the CDR3 is TGCAGCGTCGACGTTCCGACAGGGGGTGGCTACACCTTC. Protein product: CSVDVPTGGGYTF.